This T cell receptor (beta chain) was obtained from a study of T cell clusters in autoimmune cytopenias. TRB was amplified from 250 ng of peripheral blood genomic DNA per sample. Germline V CDR1 and CDR2: MNHNY, SVGAGI (reference sequence). The CDR3 loop spans 14 amino acids. TRB rearrangements were amplified by touch-down multiplex PCR with mixed TRB-A/B primers. TCRdb re-analyzed the multiplex PCR reads; it lists each CDR3 protein once, without DNA. This specimen shows 9,500 to 12,000 distinct CDR3 sequences; the ten leading clones hold 33%. Separately, the same data were catalogued under a study of T cell repertoires in aging, cancer and after chemotherapy.

Input material: peripheral blood. The chain combines TRBV6-6 with TRBJ1-6. This sequence was found in a human donor in good health. The CDR3 protein is CASSLTMNNSPLHF.